One sample yielded the 11 T cell receptor beta chains listed below, sequenced in a study of blood T cell repertoires in COVID-19. Sequenced by immunoSEQ multiplex PCR; TCRdb stores in-frame clones only, minus some. The table shows hundreds of thousands of clones, with roughly 85% occurring only once. The sample was PBMCs or T cells enriched from blood (not recorded which). All receptors come from a woman between 45 and 60 years old who had been exposed to COVID-19.

V is TRBV14 and J is TRBJ2-1; 9 positions agree with TRBD2. The germline V gene encodes CDR1 SGHDN and CDR2 FVKESK. CDR3 length equals 18 residues. J was trimmed by 8 bases and V by 0 bases; bases with no gene match: 14. CDR3 sequence (DNA): TGTGCCAGCAGCCAAGATGGGGGAGCGGGGGGCCTGTGGGATGAGCAGTTCTTC. Its protein product is CASSQDGGAGGLWDEQFF.

This clone was observed a single time. The V gene is TRBV5-6, the J gene TRBJ1-1; 9 bases align to TRBD1. Losses at the gene ends were 4 bases for V and 5 bases for J; bases not matched to a gene: 6. The CDR3 extends over 14 amino acids. Germline CDR1 reads SGHDT; CDR2 reads YYEEEE. The CDR3 is CASSVNRGRTEAFF. CDR3 coding DNA: TGTGCCAGCAGCGTAAACAGGGGGCGGACTGAAGCTTTCTTT.

V gene TRBV18 combines with J gene TRBJ1-6, with 9 positions matching TRBD1. This CDR3 region has 14 residues. Trimming at V came to 8 bases and at J to 6 bases, leaving 5 bases not matched to a gene. The V gene's germline CDR1 is KGHSH and CDR2 LQKENI. The CDR3 is CASRPGQGNSPLHF. The CDR3 bases are TGTGCCAGCAGACCGGGACAGGGTAATTCACCCCTCCACTTT.

In the case of this clone: The same CDR3 arises from other DNA sequences in this sample as well. This chain uses TRBV4-2 with TRBJ1-5; D ambiguous. Deletions cut 0 bases from V and 2 bases from J, with 8 bases between. The CDR3 contains 15 residues. Germline V gives CDR1 LGHNA, CDR2 YNFKEQ. In nucleotides, the CDR3 is TGTGCCAGCAGCCAAGAGTGGGGAGGCAATCAGCCCCAGCATTTT. Encoded protein: CASSQEWGGNQPQHF.

This chain uses TRBV6-5 with TRBJ2-7; 7 bases map to TRBD1. The junction had 1 base not matched to a gene; V was cut back by 5 bases and J by 0 bases. The CDR3 is 13 residues long. Germline loops: CDR1 MNHEY, CDR2 SVGAGI. The CDR3 is CASSPGGSYEQYF. DNA for the CDR3: TGTGCCAGCAGTCCAGGGGGCTCCTACGAGCAGTACTTC.

This chain joins TRBV12-1 and TRBJ2-1; TRBD1, the table's D call, lacks a check against the DNA. TRBV12-1 is a documented pseudogene. The CDR3 length is 16 residues. CDR3 loop: CASSSLDREKGNEQFF. Here the CDR3 DNA reads TGTGCCAGCAGCTCCCTGGACAGGGAGAAAGGCAATGAGCAGTTCTTC.

J is TRBJ2-1 and V is TRBV9, with a possible D match to TRBD1 (6 bases). The CDR3 covers 13 residues. CDR1 SGDLS and CDR2 YYNGEE come from the germline V gene. The V gene lost 3 bases and the J gene lost 9 bases, with 13 bases spanning the gap. The chain's CDR3 is CASSAALGGEQFF. DNA for the CDR3: TGTGCCAGCAGCGCAGCCCTAGGGGGTGAGCAGTTCTTC. Drawing the rest from reference TRBV9 and TRBJ2-1, the complete variable domain is DSGVTQTPKHLITATGQRVTLRCSPRSGDLSVYWYQQSLDQGLQFLIQYYNGEERAKGNILERFSAQQFPDLHSELNLSSLELGDSALYFCASSAALGGEQFFGPGTRLTVL.

This chain links TRBV2 with TRBJ1-1; unclear D gene. CDR3 length: 13 amino acids. Germline CDR1 and CDR2: SNHLY and FYNNEI. Between the trimmed V and J ends, which lost 6 bases and 3 bases, there was a span of 11 bases. CDR3 coding DNA: TGTGCCAGCAGGAACCTACGGGACACTGAAGCTTTCTTT. It translates to CASRNLRDTEAFF.

The chain has TRBV9 and TRBJ1-3; no clear D gene. The CDR3 consists of 16 residues. V lost 1 base and J 1 base, leaving 12 bases between the germline ends. The V gene's germline CDR1 is SGDLS and CDR2 YYNGEE. For the CDR3, the DNA is TGTGCCAGCAGCGTAACCGGGTTCGAGTCTGGAAACACCATATATTTT. Translated, it gives CASSVTGFESGNTIYF.

V gene TRBV10-3 combines with J gene TRBJ2-7; 9 bases are a match to TRBD2. The junction had 17 bases not matched to a gene; V was cut back by 6 bases and J by 2 bases. The CDR3 loop spans 18 amino acids. The germline gives CDR1 ENHRY, CDR2 SYGVKD. CDR3 amino acids: CAIRSGGGLAGNPYEQYF. The CDR3 DNA sequence: TGTGCCATCAGGAGTGGGGGTGGGCTAGCGGGGAATCCCTACGAGCAGTACTTC.

This chain links TRBV7-9 with TRBJ2-1; D is perhaps TRBD2 (5 bases). This CDR3 is 14 amino acids long. Per germline, CDR1 SEHNR and CDR2 FQNEAQ (reference sequence). Trimming removed 3 bases from V and 0 bases from J, with 6 bases in between. Here the CDR3 DNA reads TGTGCCAGCAGCTTTGGGAGCTCCTACAATGAGCAGTTCTTC. This gives the protein CASSFGSSYNEQFF.